What follows is one T cell receptor beta chain and its context. The entry originates in a study of cytomegalovirus exposure and HLA in healthy donors. Researchers ran the PCR with 60 Vbeta and 13 Jbeta primers. Profiling relied on immunoSEQ multiplex PCR, and the TCRdb table lists in-frame clones only, not all of them. The repertoire consists of 190,000 or so clones, with roughly four fifths occurring once and the leading ten covering 1.6%. The V end was cut by 6 bases, the J end by 8 bases, with 10 bases between. The CDR3 has 12 residues. Germline V gene lookup returns CDR1 SNHLY and CDR2 FYNNEI. This chain joins TRBV2 and TRBJ1-4; D is unclear. Input material: PBMCs. The origin of this receptor is a man aged 50 to 60 in good health and CMV-seronegative. In DNA, the CDR3 is TGTGCCAGCAGCCGTACAGACGAAAAACTGTTTTTT. This encodes CASSRTDEKLFF.